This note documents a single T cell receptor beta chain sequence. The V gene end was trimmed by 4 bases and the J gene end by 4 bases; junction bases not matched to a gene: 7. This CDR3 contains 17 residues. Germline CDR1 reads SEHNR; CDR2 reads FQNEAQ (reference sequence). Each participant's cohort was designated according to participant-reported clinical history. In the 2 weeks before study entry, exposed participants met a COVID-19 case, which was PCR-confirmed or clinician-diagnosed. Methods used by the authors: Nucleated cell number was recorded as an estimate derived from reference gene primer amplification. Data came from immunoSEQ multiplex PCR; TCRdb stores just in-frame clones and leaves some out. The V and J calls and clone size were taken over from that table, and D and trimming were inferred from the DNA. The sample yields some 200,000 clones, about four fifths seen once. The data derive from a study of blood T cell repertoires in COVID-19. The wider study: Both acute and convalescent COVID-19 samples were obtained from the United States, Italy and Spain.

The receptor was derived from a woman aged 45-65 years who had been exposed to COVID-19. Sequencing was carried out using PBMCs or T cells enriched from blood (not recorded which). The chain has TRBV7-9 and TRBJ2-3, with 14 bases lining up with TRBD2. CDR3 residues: CASSYPGLAGAADTQYF. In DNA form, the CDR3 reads TGTGCCAGCAGCTATCCGGGACTAGCGGGGGCCGCAGATACGCAGTATTTT.